This is a list of T cell receptor beta chains from one sample in a study of blood T cell repertoires in COVID-19. Assay used: immunoSEQ multiplex PCR; TCRdb lists only in-frame clones, some missing. The table shows just over 350,000 clones, with 75% to 90% occurring only once. Material for sequencing was peripheral blood. These receptors all come from a woman aged 60 to 75 with COVID-19, enrolled during active disease. Both conserved end residues are part of each CDR3. A D gene is named only where the DNA matches it firmly. Some rows mark clone size as missing; the rest say once, few, many or name a class of expanded clone.

17	.	TRBV4-1	TRBJ2-3	.	TGCGCCAGCAGTCAACCGGGGGGCCATTTCGGCACAGATACGCAGTATTTT	CASSQPGGHFGTDTQYF
17	once	TRBV7-9	TRBJ1-4	.	TGTGCCAGCAACAGCTACAGGATCCGAGCAACTAATGAAAAACTGTTTTTT	CASNSYRIRATNEKLFF
14	.	TRBV7-2	TRBJ1-5	TRBD1	TGTGCCAGCAGCCCTCGACAGGGATCGGAGCCCCAGCATTTT	CASSPRQGSEPQHF
13	.	TRBV4-2	TRBJ1-2	TRBD1	TGTGCCAGCAGCCGGGACAGGGGTGAGGGCTACACCTTC	CASSRDRGEGYTF
12	.	TRBV30	TRBJ1-2	TRBD1	TGTGCCTGGACCCTACTCTGGGACAGGGTGACCTTC	CAWTLLWDRVTF
14	.	TRBV6-1	TRBJ1-5	TRBD1	TGTGCCAGCAGTGATTCACAGGGGGATAAGCCCCAGCATTTT	CASSDSQGDKPQHF
14	.	TRBV9	TRBJ2-2	.	TGTGCCAGCAGCGAGGGACAAAACACCGGGGAGCTGTTTTTT	CASSEGQNTGELFF
15	.	TRBV6-5	TRBJ1-1	.	TGTGCCAGCAGTTACTCGACGGGGGGCTACACTGAAGCTTTCTTT	CASSYSTGGYTEAFF
15	.	TRBV11-2	TRBJ2-2	.	TGTGCCAGCAGCTTAACGTGGCCACACACCGGGGAGCTGTTTTTT	CASSLTWPHTGELFF
14	once	TRBV6-4	TRBJ1-2	TRBD1	TGTGCCAGCAGTCCGACAGGGGAGGACTATGGCTACACCTTC	CASSPTGEDYGYTF
19	.	TRBV19	TRBJ1-2	TRBD1	TGTGCCAGTAGTCCCGGGTTGAGCGGGACAGGGGGTAAAAACTATGGCTACACCTTC	CASSPGLSGTGGKNYGYTF
17	few	TRBV12-5	TRBJ2-1	TRBD1	TGTGCTAGTGGTTTGCGCCGAGACAGGGGTAGGTACAATGAGCAGTTCTTC	CASGLRRDRGRYNEQFF
17	once	TRBV24-1	TRBJ2-5	.	TGTGCCACCAGTGATCCGCGACGTGGAGGGGACCAAGAGACCCAGTACTTC	CATSDPRRGGDQETQYF
14	.	TRBV19	TRBJ2-3	.	TGTGCCAGTAGTTTGTGGGGGGAGACAGATACGCAGTATTTT	CASSLWGETDTQYF
16	.	TRBV18	TRBJ2-3	.	TGTGCCAGCTCACCACCGAGTACAGGCCGCACAGATACGCAGTATTTT	CASSPPSTGRTDTQYF
14	.	TRBV2	TRBJ2-7	.	TGTGCCAGCAGTGTAACGGGACACCCCTACGAGCAGTACTTC	CASSVTGHPYEQYF
18	.	TRBV19	TRBJ2-1	.	TGTGCCAGTAGTACCCTAGGCGGGGGCAGTGGAGGTAGGGGTGAGCAGTTCTTC	CASSTLGGGSGGRGEQFF
15	.	TRBV6-5	TRBJ2-7	.	TGTGCCATCTGGTGGGAACAGGGACCCAACTACGAGCAGTACTTC	CAIWWEQGPNYEQYF
16	.	TRBV6-1	TRBJ2-1	TRBD2	TGTGCCAGCAGTGCCCCCGGCGGGAGCTCCTACAATGAGCAGTTCTTC	CASSAPGGSSYNEQFF
17	.	TRBV5-1	TRBJ1-2	.	TGCGCCAGCAGCTTTGGACCGGGGGGCCCGGGGGACTATGGCTACACCTTC	CASSFGPGGPGDYGYTF
16	.	TRBV9	TRBJ1-6	TRBD1	TGTGCCAGCGCAGATCCAGGGGGGAAGGGGAATTCACCCCTCCACTTT	CASADPGGKGNSPLHF
15	.	TRBV27	TRBJ1-2	.	TGTGCCAGCCATGGTAGGGGCCCCGCTAACTATGGCTACACCTTC	CASHGRGPANYGYTF
14	.	TRBV7-2	TRBJ2-5	TRBD2	TGTGCCAGCAGCCAAAATAGCGGGATGGAGACCCAGTACTTC	CASSQNSGMETQYF
14	.	TRBV6-5	TRBJ2-1	.	TGTGCCAGCAAACAGGGTCTAGCTTATAATGAGCAGTTCTTC	CASKQGLAYNEQFF
15	.	TRBV5-1	TRBJ2-1	TRBD2	TGCGCCAGCCGACCCCTAGCGGCCCAGTACAATGAGCAGTTCTTC	CASRPLAAQYNEQFF
15	.	TRBV5-1	TRBJ1-1	.	TGCGCCAGCAGCCCGAACCGCCTCCAGGGGACTGAAGCTTTCTTT	CASSPNRLQGTEAFF
13	once	TRBV19	TRBJ2-1	.	TGTGCCAGTAGTATATCACAGAGCAATGAGCAGTTCTTC	CASSISQSNEQFF
15	.	TRBV5-1	TRBJ2-7	TRBD2	TGCGCCAGCAGGCGGCAGGCGGGGGGCAGGGACGAGCAGTACTTC	CASRRQAGGRDEQYF
14	.	TRBV30	TRBJ1-1	.	TGTGCCTGGAGTGTAGCCCTCTGGAACACTGAAGCTTTCTTT	CAWSVALWNTEAFF
14	once	TRBV27	TRBJ1-2	.	TGTGCCAGCAGTCCCTCGGGGAGGACCTATGGCTACACCTTC	CASSPSGRTYGYTF
16	.	TRBV3-1/TRBV3-2	TRBJ1-6	TRBD1	TGTGCCAGCAGCACCGAGGGGGCCGCCATAAATTCACCCCTCCACTTT	CASSTEGAAINSPLHF
13	.	TRBV6-5	TRBJ2-5	.	TGTGCCAGCAGTTCCAGGGGGGAAGAGACCCAGTACTTC	CASSSRGEETQYF
15	.	TRBV5-6	TRBJ1-1	TRBD1	TGTGCCAGCAGCCTATGGACAGGGAGTAACACTGAAGCTTTCTTT	CASSLWTGSNTEAFF
13	.	TRBV30	TRBJ2-7	TRBD2	TGTGCCTGGAGTGAGACTAGCTTGGGGGAGCAGTACTTC	CAWSETSLGEQYF
14	.	TRBV5-6	TRBJ2-4	TRBD1	TGTGCCAGCAGCTTGGGAGGGGGCGGGAACATTCAGTACTTC	CASSLGGGGNIQYF
13	.	TRBV5-1	TRBJ1-2	.	TGCGCCAGCAGCCTTCGACCTGCGGATGGCTACACCTTC	CASSLRPADGYTF
15	.	TRBV7-9	TRBJ2-1	TRBD2	TGTGCCAGCAGCTTAGTTAGCGGGGGGCGCAATGAGCAGTTCTTC	CASSLVSGGRNEQFF
13	once	TRBV12-3/TRBV12-4	TRBJ1-5	.	TGTGCCAGCAGTTTAAACGCGAACCAGCCCCAGCATTTT	CASSLNANQPQHF
16	.	TRBV5-1	TRBJ1-3	TRBD1	TGCGCCAGCAGCTTGGGACAGGGGGCCTCTGGAAACACCATATATTTT	CASSLGQGASGNTIYF
16	.	TRBV15	TRBJ1-1	.	TGTGCCACCAGCAGAGATTTACAGGAGAAGAACACTGAAGCTTTCTTT	CATSRDLQEKNTEAFF
15	.	TRBV15	TRBJ2-5	.	TGTGCCACCAGCAGACCTCCAGGGGCGGAGGAGACCCAGTACTTC	CATSRPPGAEETQYF
15	.	TRBV2	TRBJ1-5	TRBD1	TGTGCCAGCAGTGGTAAGACAGGGCGCAATCAGCCCCAGCATTTT	CASSGKTGRNQPQHF
15	.	TRBV5-1	TRBJ2-7	.	TGCGCCAGCAGCTTGGAAGGGCAGGGTTGGTACGAGCAGTACTTC	CASSLEGQGWYEQYF
13	.	TRBV18	TRBJ1-1	.	TGTGCCAGCTCCCATCGGGGAAACACTGAAGCTTTCTTT	CASSHRGNTEAFF
15	once	TRBV5-5	TRBJ1-1	.	TGTGCCAGCAGCTTGCGGGGGGCGCCAAACACTGAAGCTTTCTTT	CASSLRGAPNTEAFF
20	.	TRBV4-2	TRBJ2-6	.	TGTGCCAGCAGCCAAGAAAACTTCAGGGCCCTAAGCTCTGGGGCCAACGTCCTGACTTTC	CASSQENFRALSSGANVLTF
15	.	TRBV5-1	TRBJ1-2	.	TGCGCCAGCAGCCTACAGGGTTTGATCCCGAATGGCTACACCTTC	CASSLQGLIPNGYTF
13	.	TRBV19	TRBJ2-7	.	TGTGCCTCCGCCCGGGGAGACCTCTACGAGCAGTACTTC	CASARGDLYEQYF
18	once	TRBV6-2/TRBV6-3	TRBJ2-5	TRBD2	TGTGCCAGCAGTTTGCGGGGGGCTCAGGGAAGCTACCGGGAGACCCAGTACTTC	CASSLRGAQGSYRETQYF
14	.	TRBV7-3	TRBJ2-6	TRBD1	TGTGCCAGCAGCCCCCCGGGACAGGCCGGCGTCCTGACTTTC	CASSPPGQAGVLTF
14	.	TRBV10-3	TRBJ1-5	.	TGTGCCATCAGTGATGGTTACGGGAATCAGCCCCAGCATTTT	CAISDGYGNQPQHF
14	.	TRBV21-1	TRBJ2-7	.	TGTGCCAGCAGCGTAAAAATCAGACAGCGTCGGCAGTACTTC	CASSVKIRQRRQYF
15	.	TRBV5-1	TRBJ2-3	TRBD1	TGCGCCAGCAGCTTTGGGACAGGGGCTGGAGATACGCAGTATTTT	CASSFGTGAGDTQYF
14	few	TRBV6-5	TRBJ1-1	TRBD1	TGTGCCAGCAGTCAACAGGGGCGGAACACTGAAGCTTTCTTT	CASSQQGRNTEAFF
14	.	TRBV5-1	TRBJ1-1	.	TGCGCCAGCAGCTTAGGGCCAGCCGGGGGTGAAGCTTTCTTT	CASSLGPAGGEAFF
14	.	TRBV5-1	TRBJ2-1	TRBD1	TGCGCCAGCAGCTCCAATGGGGGGACAGGGGTCAGGTTCTTC	CASSSNGGTGVRFF
19	.	TRBV4-2	TRBJ2-7	TRBD2	TGTGCCAGCAGCCAAGGAGGGGCTAGCGGGGGGTCCTTATCCTACGAGCAGTACTTC	CASSQGGASGGSLSYEQYF